Following are 15 T cell receptor beta chains from one sample sequenced in a study of blood T cells in healthy people across ages. Primers used in a second PCR of about 6 to 11 cycles were a sample-barcoded 5' primer and a J-beta primer mix. MiXCR, run by TCRdb on the 5' RACE reads, gives a single entry per CDR3 protein. The sample shows approximately 2,000,000 distinct CDR3 sequences, 35% to 50% of them seen only once. The sequenced material came from blood. The receptor source for this set is a human donor in good health.

This clonotype showed up just a few times. The V gene is TRBV24-1, the J gene TRBJ2-6; D not resolved. With 4 bases removed from V and 0 bases from J, the gap between germline ends came to 12 bases. This CDR3 spans 17 amino acids. The germline V gene has CDR1 KGHDR and CDR2 SFDVKD. CDR3 DNA sequence: TGTGCCACCAGTGAAGAAGCGCCCTACTCTGGGGCCAACGTCCTGACTTTC. Translated: CATSEEAPYSGANVLTF.

This clonotype has a handful of counts. The chain recombines TRBV10-3 with TRBJ2-7, with 10 bases that match TRBD2. Germline V CDR1 and CDR2: ENHRY, SYGVKD. V was pared by 2 bases and J by 3 bases, with 10 bases of the junction left unmatched. This CDR3 is built from 17 residues. The CDR3 nucleotides are TGTGCCATCAGTGAGCTAGCGGGAGTACTGAGGAACTACGAGCAGTACTTC. Translation: CAISELAGVLRNYEQYF.

This clonotype has only a few counts. This sequence joins TRBV12-3 or TRBV12-4 and TRBJ2-7; D is uncertain. This CDR3 spans 13 amino acids. V was cut by 6 bases and J by 2 bases, with 11 bases left in between. Here the CDR3 reads CASSPFSTYEQYF. CDR3 DNA: TGTGCCAGCAGCCCTTTCAGCACCTACGAGCAGTACTTC.

Only a few counts were recorded for this clonotype. V gene TRBV6-1 combines with J gene TRBJ1-5; no definite D call. Trimming cost V 2 bases and J 0 bases, with 8 bases left between them. In germline, CDR1 is MNHNS, CDR2 SASEGT. The CDR3 is 15 residues long. The CDR3 here is CASSETQDSNQPQHF. The CDR3 DNA sequence: TGTGCCAGCAGTGAAACCCAAGATAGCAATCAGCCCCAGCATTTT.

This clonotype was picked up a small number of times. The chain joins TRBV28 to TRBJ1-1; D gene unclear. Germline V gene lookup returns CDR1 MDHEN and CDR2 SYDVKM. V lost 6 bases and J lost 3, with 23 bases in between. The CDR3 covers 17 residues. CDR3: CASSLGVGIHYYTEAFF. CDR3 sequence (DNA): TGTGCCAGCAGCCTAGGTGTTGGAATCCATTACTACACTGAAGCTTTCTTT.

Comment on this clonotype: The germline gene is not matched at one end of the junction; a read error may be the cause. The chain uses TRBV7-7 and TRBJ2-5; TRBD1 matches 9 bases. CDR1 SSHAT and CDR2 FNYEAQ come from the germline V gene (reference sequence). The CDR3 is 15 residues long. The CDR3 here is CASSLGGQGKETQYF. For the CDR3, the DNA is TGTGCTAGCAGCTTAGGGGGACAGGGAAAAGAGACCCAGTACTTC.

The chain has TRBV7-9 and TRBJ1-3, with a weak D call TRBD1 (5 bases). This CDR3 has 16 amino acids. Germline loops: CDR1 SEHNR, CDR2 FQNEAQ (reference sequence). V gave up 8 bases and J gave up 2 bases, with 19 bases separating them. The CDR3 protein is CASAFGQTGPGNTIYF. The CDR3 bases are TGTGCCAGCGCTTTCGGGCAAACAGGACCTGGAAACACCATATATTTT. Combining the CDR3 with reference TRBV7-9 and TRBJ1-3 gives the whole variable domain DTGVSQNPRHKITKRGQNVTFRCDPISEHNRLYWYRQTLGQGPEFLTYFQNEAQLEKSRLLSDRFSAERPKGSFSTLEIQRTEQGDSAMYLCASAFGQTGPGNTIYFGEGSWLTVV.

This chain connects TRBV20-1 to TRBJ2-5; D unclear. Trimming shortened V by 2 bases and J by 0 bases, and 10 bases separated the two germline ends. Germline lookup yields CDR1 DFQATT and CDR2 SNEGSKA (reference sequence). This CDR3 has 14 residues. Here the CDR3 DNA reads TGCAGTGCTAGACCGAATGGGAACCAAGAGACCCAGTACTTC. Amino acid sequence: CSARPNGNQETQYF.

The sample holds a few counts of this clonotype. The V and J genes are TRBV2 and TRBJ2-3; perhaps TRBD1 as D (6 bases). Germline CDR1 reads SNHLY; CDR2 reads FYNNEI. Trimming shortened V by 5 bases and J by 0 bases, and 12 bases separated the two germline ends. This CDR3 has 15 amino acids. Here the CDR3 reads CASSTRQASTDTQYF. The CDR3 DNA reads as TGTGCCAGCAGTACCCGACAGGCTAGCACAGATACGCAGTATTTT.

J is TRBJ2-5 and V is TRBV6-1; D ambiguous. Trimming removed 5 bases at V and 4 bases at J, with 17 bases between. Germline values: CDR1 MNHNS, CDR2 SASEGT. The CDR3 is 15 amino acids. This CDR3 reads CASSPGFFTGETQYF. The CDR3 nucleotides are TGTGCCAGCAGTCCCGGGTTTTTCACGGGAGAGACCCAGTACTTC.

The rearrangement uses TRBV7-2 and TRBJ1-2, with 7 bases identical to TRBD1. CDR3 length: 15 residues. Germline assignment: CDR1 SGHTA and CDR2 FQGNSA. J lost 7 bases, V lost 5 bases, and 13 bases had no gene match. CDR3 loop: CASSPQGGAMVGYTF. Here the CDR3 DNA reads TGTGCCAGCAGCCCCCAGGGGGGGGCGATGGTTGGCTACACCTTC. The full variable domain, completed using reference TRBV7-2 and TRBJ1-2, is GAGVSQSPSNKVTEKGKDVELRCDPISGHTALYWYRQSLGQGLEFLIYFQGNSAPDKSGLPSDRFSAERTGGSVSTLTIQRTQQEDSAVYLCASSPQGGAMVGYTFGSGTRLTVV.

The V call is TRBV29-1, the J call TRBJ2-7; D is unclear. Per germline, CDR1 SQVTM and CDR2 ANQGSEA. The CDR3 runs 11 residues. Between the trimmed V and J ends, which lost 3 bases and 6 bases, there was a span of 9 bases. This CDR3 reads CSVELNSEQYF. The CDR3, as DNA: TGCAGCGTTGAGTTAAATTCCGAGCAGTACTTC.

V gene TRBV7-7 combines with J gene TRBJ2-3; 10 positions match TRBD2. This CDR3 region has 17 residues. Germline assignment: CDR1 SSHAT and CDR2 FNYEAQ (reference sequence). J lost 3 bases, V lost 4 bases, and 10 bases had no gene match. CDR3 DNA sequence: TGTGCCAGCAGCTCGGCCAGATGGGGACTAGCGACAGATACGCAGTATTTT. It yields the protein CASSSARWGLATDTQYF.

This clonotype has just a few counts. CDR3: CASSVVFGGYEQFF. The CDR3, as DNA: TGTGCCAGCAGTGTAGTATTCGGGGGATATGAGCAGTTCTTC. This chain joins TRBV6-1 and TRBJ2-1; D might be TRBD2 (6 bases). From germline, CDR1 is MNHNS and CDR2 SASEGT. V dropped 4 bases and J dropped 8 bases, with 15 bases sitting between them. The CDR3 length is 14 residues.

The sample holds many counts of this clonotype. This chain links TRBV29-1 with TRBJ2-3; 10 positions agree with TRBD2. The CDR3 runs to 13 residues. Germline V gene data show CDR1 as SQVTM and CDR2 as ANQGSEA. J lost 4 bases, V lost 7 bases, and 5 bases had no gene match. The DNA of the CDR3 is TGCAGCGGACGACTAGCGGGTCCAGATACGCAGTATTTT. Residues: CSGRLAGPDTQYF.